This T cell receptor beta chain was found in a study of cytomegalovirus exposure and HLA in healthy donors. This CDR3 spans 12 amino acids. Trimming removed 3 bases at V and 6 bases at J, with 8 bases between. Germline CDR1 reads SNHLY; CDR2 reads FYNNEI. In regard to this clone: Its antigen is unidentified.

The PCR ran on 60 Vbeta and 13 Jbeta primers. Assay: immunoSEQ multiplex PCR; the TCRdb copy retains only in-frame clones and omits some. The profile covers around 50,000 clones, with roughly 75% appearing a single time and approximately 7.7% taken by the ten largest. Points from the study as a whole: Later analysis found that TCR beta chains associated with HLA were more clonally expanded than other, equally common chains. Later work associated around 18,000 TCR beta sequences with HLA alleles at 0.05 false discovery rate. A later analysis linked a missense variant in DCLRE1C to the trimming of TCR beta V and J genes.

The V gene is TRBV2, the J gene TRBJ1-2; D unclear. The source of this sequence is a man aged 30 to 45 in good health and CMV-seropositive. Material for sequencing was PBMCs. This chain's CDR3 is CASSDDRDGYTF. The CDR3 DNA reads TGTGCCAGCAGTGACGACCGGGATGGCTACACCTTC.